One sample yielded the 8 T cell receptor beta chains listed below, sequenced in a study of patients and donors after allogeneic stem cell transplantation. TCRdb independently ran MiXCR on the RT-PCR reads; one entry per CDR3 protein. This table has about 150,000 distinct CDR3 sequences, approximately 40% appearing once. The sample consisted of blood, either unsorted or a sorted T cell fraction (not recorded which). The origin of the receptors is a human donor who was either an allogeneic HSCT recipient or a stem cell or donor lymphocyte infusion donor (not recorded which). It is not recorded whose cells these are; they may come from a transplant donor.

The chain employs TRBV25-1 and TRBJ2-7; TRBD1 aligns across 9 bases. The ends lost 6 bases at V and 2 bases at J; junction bases unmatched: 2. The CDR3 runs to 13 residues. Germline assignment: CDR1 MGHDK and CDR2 SYGVNS. CDR3 sequence reads: CASSTGGPYEQYF. DNA of the CDR3: TGTGCCAGCAGCACAGGGGGCCCCTACGAGCAGTACTTC.

This sequence joins TRBV7-8 and TRBJ1-1; tentatively, D is TRBD1 (5 bases). The V gene's germline CDR1 is SGHVS and CDR2 FQNEAQ. The V gene lost 5 bases and the J gene lost 4 bases, with 14 bases spanning the gap. The CDR3 consists of 14 residues. The CDR3 DNA sequence: TGTGCCAGCAGCCCGCGGGGGGGGAGCACTGAAGCTTTCTTT. This codes for CASSPRGGSTEAFF.

V usage is TRBV12-3 or TRBV12-4 and J usage is TRBJ2-4; the D is unclear. Trimming stripped 3 bases from V and 4 bases from J, with 4 bases between. CDR3 size: 12 residues. This CDR3 reads CASSLVKNIQYF. DNA of the CDR3: TGTGCCAGCAGTTTGGTGAAAAACATTCAGTACTTC.

In its sample, this clonotype was seen a few times. This chain uses TRBV12-3 or TRBV12-4 with TRBJ1-1, with D tentatively TRBD1 (5 bases). Trimming took 7 bases from V and 10 from J, leaving 19 bases between them. CDR3 length: 13 residues. DNA of the CDR3: TGTGCCAGCACAGGACACTCAACCATGGGAGCTTTCTTT. Protein: CASTGHSTMGAFF.

V is TRBV29-1 and J is TRBJ1-4; D remains ambiguous. The CDR3 totals 11 residues. Germline V CDR1 and CDR2: SQVTM, ANQGSEA. Deletions cut 0 bases from V and 11 bases from J, with 7 bases between. The CDR3 DNA reads as TGCAGCGTTGAAGATGGAGAGAAACTGTTTTTT. It codes for CSVEDGEKLFF. Looking up the rest from reference TRBV29-1 and TRBJ1-4 gives the full variable domain: SAVISQKPSRDICQRGTSLTIQCQVDSQVTMMFWYRQQPGQSLTLIATANQGSEATYESGFVIDKFPISRPNLTFSTLTVSNMSPEDSSIYLCSVEDGEKLFFGSGTQLSVL.

V and J are TRBV20-1 and TRBJ1-4; TRBD1 agrees at 10 bases. Germline V lookup: CDR1 DFQATT, CDR2 SNEGSKA (reference sequence). With V trimmed by 6 bases and J by 4 bases, 2 bases remained unmatched. The CDR3 totals 13 residues. The CDR3 is CSARDRGNEKLFF. In nucleotides, the CDR3 is TGCAGTGCAAGGGACAGGGGTAATGAAAAACTGTTTTTT.

V is TRBV2 and J is TRBJ1-1; perhaps TRBD1 as D (5 bases). This CDR3 is built from 12 residues. V lost 11 bases to trimming and J lost 2 bases, with 12 bases between them. Germline V lookup: CDR1 SNHLY, CDR2 FYNNEI. The CDR3 DNA is TGTGCCGGAAAAAGGGGTAACACTGAAGCTTTCTTT. Residues: CAGKRGNTEAFF.

The chain links TRBV10-3 to TRBJ2-3; the D gene is possibly TRBD2 (5 bases). V dropped 0 bases and J dropped 5 bases, with 9 bases sitting between them. This CDR3 spans 14 amino acids. CDR1 and CDR2 from the germline V gene are ENHRY and SYGVKD. The CDR3 nucleotides read TGTGCCATCAGTGAGTCGACTATCGAAGATACGCAGTATTTT. This codes for CAISESTIEDTQYF.